The clone carrying this TCR beta chain has only one observation. As yet, its antigen is unknown. The ends were cut back, 1 base at V and 2 bases at J, with 8 bases in the middle. This CDR3 is 14 amino acids long. Germline V gene data show CDR1 as SGHVS and CDR2 as FNYEAQ. Primers included in the PCR were 60 Vbeta and 13 Jbeta primers. Original methodology: The count from a later analysis was some 76 million unique TCR beta chains, 9 million to 12 million of them shared. Generated by immunoSEQ multiplex PCR, the TCRdb table keeps only in-frame clones and is missing some. The V and J calls and clone size come from that table; D and trimming were worked out from the DNA. Of about 170,000 clones in the sample, roughly 70% were seen once. The data belong to a study of cytomegalovirus exposure and HLA in healthy donors. General study results and limits: TCR beta chains associated with HLA were, in a later analysis, more clonally expanded than equally common others. Exclusion as indistinguishable affected some V segments, including TRBV6-2 and TRBV6-3.

Sequencing input: PBMCs. The TCR was taken from a woman younger than 35 in good health and CMV-seropositive. The gene calls are TRBV7-6 and TRBJ2-5, with D perhaps TRBD2 (5 bases). CDR3 loop: CASSLGAEQETQYF. The DNA of the CDR3 is TGTGCCAGCAGCTTAGGAGCGGAACAAGAGACCCAGTACTTC.